The present T cell receptor (beta chain) was sequenced within a study of technical replicates of blood from a few donors. The method was immunoSEQ multiplex PCR; TCRdb's version includes in-frame clones alone and lacks a portion of them. Counted here are around 16,000 clones, 70% to 85% occurring once; the ten biggest clones make up around 9.1%. What was sequenced was PBMCs. This TCR came from a human donor in good health. Some clones in this sample may be carry-over from other donors' samples.

CDR3 protein: CASSLVQGAGGELFF. CDR3 in DNA: TGTGCCAGCAGCTTAGTACAGGGGGCCGGCGGGGAGCTGTTTTTT. The chain is built from TRBV7-6 and TRBJ2-2; 9 bases are a match to TRBD1. This CDR3 has 15 amino acids. J was trimmed by 7 bases and V by 1 base; bases with no gene match: 4. Germline V gene data show CDR1 as SGHVS and CDR2 as FNYEAQ.